The present T cell receptor (beta chain) was sequenced within a study of blood T cell repertoires in COVID-19. Whole-study context: Acute and convalescent COVID-19 samples came from the United States, Italy and Spain. Nucleic acid was either cDNA or gDNA, and it came from T cells, B-cell-depleted T cells, or PBMCs.

In the original workflow: Estimation of nucleated cell counts relied on the amplification of reference gene primers. TCRdb's table, derived via immunoSEQ multiplex PCR, lists solely in-frame clones and lacks some. Clone size and the V and J calls come from that table; the DNA yielded D and trimming. The profile shows 140,000 to 150,000 clones, more than 65% of them singletons. The TCR originated in a man between 60 and 75 years old with active or convalescent COVID-19. Source material: peripheral blood.

This CDR3 is CASSFRLGGYTF. CDR3 DNA sequence: TGTGCCAGCAGCTTTCGGCTCGGGGGCTACACCTTC. The chain is built from TRBV11-2 and TRBJ1-2; D gene unclear. The CDR3 spans 12 residues. Germline V gene data show CDR1 as SGHAT and CDR2 as FQNNGV. V shed 3 bases and J shed 8 bases, with 10 bases lying between them.